The clone carrying this TCR beta chain was seen many times. Its antigen is undetermined. By quantitative 5'-RACE with molecular barcodes, the TCR beta libraries were made. TCRdb processed the 5' RACE reads anew with MiXCR; each CDR3 protein has one entry. The table lists about 500,000 distinct CDR3 sequences, under 5.5% of them singletons. This entry is derived from a study of CD8 T cells in ankylosing spondylitis. This CDR3 has 14 residues. Germline V gene sequence: CDR1 DFQATT, CDR2 SNEGSKA (reference sequence). Trimming removed 5 bases at V and 4 bases at J, with 15 bases between. Broader study findings: Disease-linked clones proved CD8+ and comparatively uncommon in peripheral blood. Significantly higher representation of disease-linked clones was reported for matched ankylosing spondylitis synovial fluid. Within ankylosing spondylitis blood, a TCR beta motif made up of roughly eight highly homologous variants appeared to be characteristic.

The clonotype was recovered from a male donor with ankylosing spondylitis. The rearrangement uses TRBV20-1 and TRBJ1-5, with a weak D call TRBD1 (6 bases). The specimen was blood, either unsorted or a sorted T cell fraction (not recorded which). The CDR3 is CSASRQVLNQPQHF. The DNA of the CDR3 is TGCAGTGCTTCTCGACAGGTTCTTAATCAGCCCCAGCATTTT.